This T cell receptor (beta chain) was identified in a study of T cell repertoires in cytomegalovirus infection. Study-level results: The study identified carriers of CMV plus the relevant HLA from cumulative public TCR beta family frequency.

This clonotype occurred many times. Its antigen is not known. This CDR3 has 15 amino acids. Germline CDR1 and CDR2: DFQATT and SNEGSKA (reference sequence). The germline V and J ends were trimmed by 3 bases and 2 bases, with 17 bases remaining between them. TCRdb analysed the reads with MiXCR anew, one entry per CDR3 protein. The table has 200,000 to 250,000 distinct CDR3 sequences, approximately 22% seen once. The clonotype comes from a human donor in good health (CMV status not recorded). Some clones in this sample may be carry-over from other donors' samples. V gene TRBV20-1 combines with J gene TRBJ2-7; tentatively, D is TRBD1 (6 bases). Sequencing was done on a sample of CD8+ T cells from PBMCs. The CDR3: CSASPLQGDAYEQYF. The DNA for the CDR3 is TGCAGTGCTAGTCCATTACAGGGCGATGCCTACGAGCAGTACTTC.